What follows are 17 T cell receptor beta chains derived from one specimen sequenced in a study of blood T cell repertoires in COVID-19. TCRdb keeps only in-frame clones here, not all; method: immunoSEQ multiplex PCR. Of about 140,000 clones listed, 80% to 85% were seen once; the top ten hold 3.5% to 4.5%. Sequenced: peripheral blood. These receptors originate from a woman in her sixties or seventies with acute or convalescent COVID-19.

This clone was recorded once. V gene TRBV19 combines with J gene TRBJ2-1; 8 bases are a match to TRBD2. Losses at the gene ends were 1 base for V and 0 bases for J; bases not matched to a gene: 2. Germline-derived CDR1 and CDR2 are LNHDA and SQIVND (reference sequence). The CDR3 is 16 amino acids. CDR3 nucleotide sequence: TGTGCCAGTAGTATAGCCAGCGGGGGCTCCTACAATGAGCAGTTCTTC. It translates to CASSIASGGSYNEQFF.

The chain employs TRBV5-1 and TRBJ2-3; 10 bases fit TRBD2. The trim removed 0 bases at V and 1 base at J, leaving 2 bases unmatched. Germline CDR1 SGHRS, CDR2 YFSETQ. The CDR3 sequence is 16 residues long. The CDR3, as DNA: TGCGCCAGCAGCTTGGCCCTAGCGGGGGGCACAGATACGCAGTATTTT. It encodes CASSLALAGGTDTQYF. Supplemented by reference TRBV5-1 and TRBJ2-3, the full variable domain reads KAGVTQTPRYLIKTRGQQVTLSCSPISGHRSVSWYQQTPGQGLQFLFEYFSETQRNKGNFPGRFSGRQFSNSRSEMNVSTLELGDSALYLCASSLALAGGTDTQYFGPGTRLTVL.

CDR3 region: CASSNRVFGEQYF. CDR3 coding DNA: TGTGCCAGCAGTAACAGGGTTTTTGGCGAGCAGTACTTC. This sequence joins TRBV28 and TRBJ2-7; tentatively, D is TRBD1 (6 bases). CDR3 length: 13 residues. Trimming removed 5 bases from V and 6 bases from J, with 14 bases in between. Germline V gene lookup returns CDR1 MDHEN and CDR2 SYDVKM.

CDR3 amino acids: CASSQDTRTGELFF. In DNA, the CDR3 is TGTGCCAGCAGCCAAGATACTAGGACCGGGGAGCTGTTTTTT. This chain joins TRBV14 and TRBJ2-2; D is possibly TRBD2 (5 bases). V was pared by 0 bases and J by 5 bases, with 7 bases between. This CDR3 is built from 14 residues. Germline V gene data show CDR1 as SGHDN and CDR2 as FVKESK.

The genes are TRBV14 and TRBJ2-1; D call uncertain. V was cut by 4 bases and J by 8 bases, with 12 bases left in between. The CDR3 covers 13 residues. Germline lookup yields CDR1 SGHDN and CDR2 FVKESK. In DNA, the CDR3 is TGTGCCAGCAGCCTAGTCGATCTCGATGAGCAGTTCTTC. Protein sequence: CASSLVDLDEQFF.

The chain recombines TRBV28 with TRBJ2-3, with 8 nucleotides matching TRBD2. Germline CDR1 is MDHEN and CDR2 is SYDVKM. CDR3 length: 16 residues. The trim removed 2 bases at V and 1 base at J, leaving 5 bases unmatched. In DNA, the CDR3 is TGTGCCAGCAGTTTAATCGGGCGGGGGGGCACAGATACGCAGTATTTT. Translation gives CASSLIGRGGTDTQYF.

This clone was observed once. V usage is TRBV30 and J usage is TRBJ2-5; no reliable D call. This CDR3 region has 15 residues. V lost 2 bases and J lost 4, with 17 bases in between. In germline, CDR1 is GTSNPN, CDR2 SVGIG (reference sequence). The CDR3: CAWSPLGGNLETQYF. Here the CDR3 DNA reads TGTGCCTGGAGTCCCCTCGGTGGTAATTTAGAGACCCAGTACTTC.

The chain employs TRBV24-1 and TRBJ2-1; 13 positions agree with TRBD2. This CDR3 has 16 amino acids. Per the germline V gene, CDR1 is KGHDR and CDR2 is SFDVKD. V gave up 3 bases and J gave up 8 bases; unmatched junction bases: 6. CDR3 sequence: CATSDPGTSGMDEQFF. The DNA for the CDR3 is TGTGCCACCAGTGATCCGGGGACTAGCGGGATGGATGAGCAGTTCTTC.

V and J are TRBV6-6 and TRBJ1-1, with TRBD1 identical over 8 bases. The CDR3 runs to 15 residues. Germline CDR1 reads MNHNY; CDR2 reads SVGAGI (reference sequence). The V gene end was trimmed by 0 bases and the J gene end by 8 bases; junction bases not matched to a gene: 8. For the CDR3, the DNA is TGTGCCAGCAGTTACTCATTAGACAGGGGCCACGAAGCTTTCTTT. The encoded protein is CASSYSLDRGHEAFF.

V usage is TRBV19 and J usage is TRBJ2-4, with D possibly being TRBD1 (6 bases). CDR1 and CDR2 (germline): LNHDA, SQIVND (reference sequence). This CDR3 spans 16 amino acids. V shed 5 bases and J shed 4 bases, with 18 bases lying between them. The CDR3 reads CASSPRGWTEKNIQYF. For the CDR3, the DNA is TGTGCCAGTAGTCCCAGAGGATGGACAGAGAAAAACATTCAGTACTTC.

The gene calls are TRBV5-4 and TRBJ1-5; 11 nucleotides agree with TRBD1. The CDR3 sequence is 15 residues long. J was trimmed by 5 bases and V by 4 bases; bases with no gene match: 5. The germline V gene has CDR1 SGHNT and CDR2 YYREEE (reference sequence). The CDR3 sequence is CASSAGTGGHQPQHF. CDR3 DNA sequence: TGTGCCAGCAGCGCGGGGACAGGGGGTCATCAGCCCCAGCATTTT. The entire variable domain, with the rest obtained from reference TRBV5-4 and TRBJ1-5, is as follows: ETGVTQSPTHLIKTRGQQVTLRCSSQSGHNTVSWYQQALGQGPQFIFQYYREEENGRGNFPPRFSGLQFPNYSSELNVNALELDDSALYLCASSAGTGGHQPQHFGDGTRLSIL.

CDR3 nucleotides: TGTGCTAGTGGTTTGGTGGCTAACACTGAAGCTTTCTTT. Translated, it gives CASGLVANTEAFF. This sequence joins TRBV12-5 and TRBJ1-1; D call uncertain. Germline V CDR1 and CDR2: LGHNT, FRNRAP. This CDR3 comprises 13 residues. Between the trimmed V and J ends, which lost 0 bases and 2 bases, there was a span of 4 bases.

V gene TRBV27 combines with J gene TRBJ2-1; TRBD2 matches at 9 bases. Germline-derived CDR1 and CDR2 are MNHEY and SMNVEV (reference sequence). Trimming cost V 2 bases and J 9 bases; bases outside gene matches: 14. The CDR3 totals 17 residues. This CDR3 reads CASSLRSSGISSGEQFF. In nucleotides, the CDR3 is TGTGCCAGCAGTTTAAGGTCTAGCGGGATCTCATCGGGTGAGCAGTTCTTC.

The gene calls are TRBV19 and TRBJ2-3; TRBD1 aligns across 10 bases. The CDR3 length is 16 residues. CDR1 LNHDA and CDR2 SQIVND come from the germline V gene (reference sequence). V lost 5 bases, J lost 2 bases, and 7 bases stayed unmatched. This chain's CDR3 is CASSLDRGQDTDTQYF. As DNA, the CDR3 is TGTGCCAGTAGTCTTGACAGGGGGCAAGACACAGATACGCAGTATTTT.

The V and J genes are TRBV6-6 and TRBJ2-1, with TRBD2 matching over 9 bases. The V gene end was trimmed by 5 bases and the J gene end by 5 bases; junction bases not matched to a gene: 10. The CDR3 runs 16 residues. Germline values: CDR1 MNHNY, CDR2 SVGAGI (reference sequence). The chain's CDR3 is CASSLLGAGGDNEQFF. The CDR3, as DNA: TGTGCCAGCAGTCTACTGGGAGCGGGAGGCGACAATGAGCAGTTCTTC.

This clone showed up just once. V usage is TRBV11-2 and J usage is TRBJ1-1, with D possibly matching TRBD1 (6 bases). V dropped 6 bases and J dropped 8 bases, with 13 bases sitting between them. Germline loops: CDR1 SGHAT, CDR2 FQNNGV. The CDR3 loop spans 12 amino acids. The CDR3: CASSLPGQEAFF. The CDR3 DNA follows: TGTGCCAGCAGTTTGCCGGGACAAGAAGCTTTCTTT. The whole variable domain, remainder taken from reference TRBV11-2 and TRBJ1-1, is EAGVAQSPRYKIIEKRQSVAFWCNPISGHATLYWYQQILGQGPKLLIQFQNNGVVDDSQLPKDRFSAERLKGVDSTLKIQPAKLEDSAVYLCASSLPGQEAFFGQGTRLTVV.

This clone was picked up a small number of times. This sequence joins TRBV13 and TRBJ1-2, with D perhaps TRBD1 (5 bases). Deletions cut 0 bases from V and 7 bases from J, with 12 bases between. There are 14 residues in the CDR3. Germline V gene sequence: CDR1 PRHDT, CDR2 FYEKMQ (reference sequence). The CDR3 bases are TGTGCCAGCAGCTTAGGCGGGGGATCCTCTGGCTACACCTTC. Its translation: CASSLGGGSSGYTF.